One TCR beta chain is described in this entry. The sample originates from a study of blood T cell repertoires in COVID-19. Per the authors' pipeline: Using reference gene primer amplification, nucleated cell counts were estimated. Sequenced by immunoSEQ multiplex PCR; TCRdb stores in-frame clones only, minus some. V, J and clone size were drawn from that table, and D and trimming were deduced from the DNA. The table lists about 280,000 clones, around nine tenths of them singletons. This CDR3 contains 16 residues. V shed 5 bases, J shed 3 bases, and the junction held 8 bases outside the gene matches. Germline CDR1 is PRHDT and CDR2 is FYEKMQ (reference sequence).

The sample consisted of peripheral blood. This TCR came from a woman aged 30 to 39 with COVID-19, enrolled during active disease. The chain couples TRBV13 to TRBJ1-4; 8 nucleotides match TRBD1. This chain's CDR3 is CASSAMDRAPNEKLFF. The CDR3 DNA follows: TGTGCCAGCAGCGCCATGGACAGGGCGCCTAATGAAAAACTGTTTTTT.